Below are 8 T cell receptor beta chains sequenced from a single sample in a study of vaccination and CD4 T cells after COVID-19. These TCRs' antigens remain unknown. Treatment specified: approximately nine-day PBMC culture with coronavirus spike peptide pools or control peptides (ViraFEST assay). The assay that was used to sequence DNA from cultured CD4+ T cells was the Oncomine TCR Beta short-read assay. TCRdb reanalysed the PCR reads using MiXCR and keeps one entry per CDR3 protein. The data hold 20,000 or so distinct CDR3 sequences, with roughly 50% observed a single time. The sample in question was CD4+ T cells from blood, cultured in vitro, obtained before SARS-CoV-2 vaccination. The receptors stem from a human donor who had recovered from COVID-19.

The V gene is TRBV20-1, the J gene TRBJ1-2; D remains ambiguous. The germline V and J ends were trimmed by 3 bases and 8 bases, with 7 bases remaining between them. In germline, CDR1 is DFQATT, CDR2 SNEGSKA (reference sequence). This CDR3 has 10 amino acids. The CDR3 coding sequence is TGCAGTGCTAGTAACGTGGGCTACACCTTC. Amino acids: CSASNVGYTF.

This clonotype was observed a few times. The chain links TRBV20-1 to TRBJ1-1, with a possible D match to TRBD1 (6 bases). Per germline, CDR1 DFQATT and CDR2 SNEGSKA (reference sequence). The CDR3 consists of 14 residues. Trimming cost V 6 bases and J 4 bases, with 18 bases left between them. The CDR3 reads CSATPGGGGTEAFF. The CDR3 nucleotides are TGCAGTGCCACGCCGGGCGGGGGCGGCACTGAAGCTTTCTTT.

Only one count was recorded for this clonotype. V is TRBV7-6 and J is TRBJ1-5; D remains unclear. Trimming removed 4 bases at V and 3 bases at J, with 10 bases between. CDR3 length: 14 amino acids. Germline CDR1 SGHVS, CDR2 FNYEAQ. CDR3 protein: CASSSFGSNQPQHF. The CDR3 nucleotides are TGTGCCAGCAGCTCCTTCGGGTCCAATCAGCCCCAGCATTTT.

This clonotype has just a few counts. The rearrangement joins TRBV7-8 to TRBJ1-1, with D perhaps TRBD1 (5 bases). This CDR3 is 14 amino acids long. Germline values: CDR1 SGHVS, CDR2 FQNEAQ. Trimming took off 5 bases at V and 0 bases at J, with 10 bases between the two ends. CDR3 residues: CASSGQIMNTEAFF. The DNA of the CDR3 is TGTGCCAGCAGCGGACAAATCATGAACACTGAAGCTTTCTTT.

This clonotype was counted between two and nine times. The V and J genes are TRBV7-9 and TRBJ1-2; D uncertain. V was cut by 1 base and J by 7 bases, with 10 bases left in between. The CDR3 loop spans 13 amino acids. CDR1 is SEHNR and CDR2 is FQNEAQ in the germline V gene (reference sequence). CDR3 nucleotides: TGTGCCAGCAGCTTAGGGGCGGGAGCTGGCTACACCTTC. This gives the protein CASSLGAGAGYTF.

The chain is built from TRBV7-2 and TRBJ2-5; TRBD2 aligns across 7 bases. The length of the CDR3 is 15 residues. CDR1 is SGHTA and CDR2 is FQGNSA in the germline V gene. V lost 5 bases, J lost 1 base, and 7 bases stayed unmatched. CDR3 in DNA: TGTGCCAGCAGCATTGGGTGGGGGGGCCAAGAGACCCAGTACTTC. It yields the protein CASSIGWGGQETQYF.

The chain recombines TRBV6-1 with TRBJ1-4; possible D gene TRBD1, 5 bases. V lost 0 bases and J lost 8, with 13 bases in between. CDR3 length: 15 residues. Germline-derived CDR1 and CDR2 are MNHNS and SASEGT. The CDR3 nucleotides are TGTGCCAGCAGTGAAGCTGACCAGGGAACCGAAAAACTGTTTTTT. It translates to CASSEADQGTEKLFF.

This clonotype was found a few times. This rearrangement joins TRBV19 to TRBJ1-2; D is possibly TRBD1 (6 bases). Germline-derived CDR1 and CDR2 are LNHDA and SQIVND (reference sequence). This CDR3 spans 15 amino acids. The germline V and J ends were trimmed by 5 bases and 4 bases, with 17 bases remaining between them. The CDR3 DNA reads TGTGCCAGTAGTGATACAGGGTACCGTGCCTATGGCTACACCTTC. Translated: CASSDTGYRAYGYTF. Full variable domain (remainder filled in from reference TRBV19 and TRBJ1-2): DGGITQSPKYLFRKEGQNVTLSCEQNLNHDAMYWYRQDPGQGLRLIYYSQIVNDFQKGDIAEGYSVSREKKESFPLTVTSAQKNPTAFYLCASSDTGYRAYGYTFGSGTRLTVV.